This entry features one TCR beta chain sequence. Its target is not known. Treatment reported: oral pan-JAK inhibitor, 5-10 mg twice daily. Sampling of alopecia areata patients yielded lesional scalp punch biopsies as well as peripheral blood. Extraction and reverse transcription of RNA yielded cDNA as the sequencing template. Only in-frame clones appear in the TCRdb table, and some are missing; sequencing was by immunoSEQ multiplex PCR. The sample carries 250,000 to 350,000 clones, around 64% recorded once. The sample belongs to a study of CD8+ T cells in alopecia areata. Study findings and constraints: Scalp clonality dropped significantly under tofacitinib, as did expanded CD8+ top-100 clones.

CDR3 length: 17 amino acids. V lost 8 bases and J lost 1, with 23 bases in between. Germline CDR1 is LNHDA and CDR2 is SQIVND (reference sequence). The chain uses TRBV19 and TRBJ2-5; the D call may be TRBD1 or TRBD2 (5 bases each). The sample consisted of CD4+ T cells sorted from blood, taken at week 52, from a patient treated with tofacitinib. This TCR was recovered from a human donor with alopecia areata. CDR3 residues: CASATLRGDRTQETQYF. The CDR3 coding sequence is TGTGCCAGTGCGACCCTACGTGGGGACCGAACCCAAGAGACCCAGTACTTC.